These T cell receptor beta chains were read from a single sample in a study of cytomegalovirus exposure and HLA in healthy donors. Data came from immunoSEQ multiplex PCR; TCRdb stores just in-frame clones and leaves some out. The data contain fewer than 150,000 clones, 85% of them seen just once; the ten biggest clones take up about 6.7%. The specimen sequenced was PBMCs. These receptors came from a woman aged 30 to 39 in good health and CMV-seropositive. Each CDR3 is given with its conserved first and last residue. A D gene is named only where the DNA matches it firmly. Clone size is shown for a subset of rows, as once, few, many or a class of expanded clone.

v_call,j_call,clone_size,d_call,cdr3_aa,cdr3_nt
TRBV2,TRBJ1-5,-,-,CASMRAASNQPQHF,TGTGCCAGCATGAGGGCGGCTAGCAATCAGCCCCAGCATTTT
TRBV7-9,TRBJ1-5,once,TRBD1,CASSGTASNQPQHF,TGTGCCAGCAGCGGGACAGCTAGCAATCAGCCCCAGCATTTT
TRBV6-5,TRBJ1-5,-,-,CASSYNFDQPQHF,TGTGCCAGCAGTTATAATTTCGATCAGCCCCAGCATTTT
TRBV27,TRBJ1-5,-,-,CASSLGGGVGQPQHF,TGTGCCAGCAGTTTGGGGGGTGGGGTGGGTCAGCCCCAGCATTTT
TRBV30,TRBJ2-7,-,-,CAWGHFYEQYF,TGTGCCTGGGGACATTTCTACGAGCAGTACTTC
TRBV4-1,TRBJ2-1,once,-,CASSQSRGRDEQFF,TGCGCCAGCAGCCAATCAAGGGGCCGTGATGAGCAGTTCTTC
TRBV27,TRBJ2-7,-,TRBD2,CASKVGTSRSYEQYF,TGTGCCAGCAAAGTGGGGACTAGCAGATCCTACGAGCAGTACTTC
TRBV19,TRBJ2-2,-,-,CASSETGAGELFF,TGTGCCAGTAGTGAGACTGGCGCCGGGGAGCTGTTTTTT
TRBV28,TRBJ2-7,-,-,CASSAPGGSYEQYF,TGTGCCAGCAGTGCCCCCGGGGGTTCCTACGAGCAGTACTTC
TRBV7-3,TRBJ2-7,-,TRBD2,CASSAGRGSYEQYF,TGTGCCAGCAGCGCCGGGAGGGGGTCCTACGAGCAGTACTTC
TRBV12-2,TRBJ2-4,-,-,CASLRQGIENIQYF,TGTGCAAGCCTACGACAGGGGATTGAAAACATTCAGTACTTC
TRBV5-4,TRBJ1-2,-,TRBD1,CASSSPQGGYYGYTF,TGTGCCAGCAGCTCCCCACAGGGGGGCTACTATGGCTACACCTTC
TRBV5-1,TRBJ1-1,-,-,CASSLAQGELFTEAFF,TGCGCCAGCAGCTTGGCACAGGGAGAACTCTTCACTGAAGCTTTCTTT
TRBV7-6,TRBJ1-2,-,TRBD1,CASSLGPGTGEVNYGYTF,TGTGCCAGCAGCTTAGGTCCCGGGACAGGGGAGGTTAACTATGGCTACACCTTC
TRBV19,TRBJ1-1,once,TRBD1,CASSHRGRDSAEAFF,TGTGCCAGTAGTCACAGGGGAAGAGATTCTGCTGAAGCTTTCTTT
TRBV2,TRBJ2-2,-,-,CASREGPGELFF,TGTGCCAGCAGGGAAGGGCCCGGGGAGCTGTTTTTT
TRBV18,TRBJ2-2,-,-,CASSPGQINTGELFF,TGTGCCAGCTCCCCCGGACAGATTAACACCGGGGAGCTGTTTTTT
TRBV19,TRBJ1-4,-,TRBD1,CASGGQSDEKLFF,TGTGCCAGTGGGGGACAGTCGGACGAAAAACTGTTTTTT
TRBV14,TRBJ1-1,-,TRBD1,CASRLGQAPNTEAFF,TGTGCCAGCAGACTAGGACAGGCCCCGAACACTGAAGCTTTCTTT
TRBV7-9,TRBJ2-5,-,TRBD2,CSSTQAGGGETQYF,TGTTCCAGCACCCAAGCGGGGGGAGGTGAGACCCAGTACTTC
TRBV6-5,TRBJ2-5,-,TRBD2,CASSYPSGGVEETQYF,TGTGCCAGCAGTTACCCTAGCGGGGGGGTTGAAGAGACCCAGTACTTC
TRBV19,TRBJ1-1,once,-,CASSPLRVGVNTEAFF,TGTGCCAGTAGCCCGCTCAGGGTAGGGGTAAACACTGAAGCTTTCTTT
TRBV28,TRBJ2-7,-,TRBD2,CASSPAGQGSNEQYF,TGTGCCAGCAGTCCAGCGGGGCAGGGTTCCAACGAGCAGTACTTC
TRBV18,TRBJ2-7,-,TRBD1,CASSPRPGQGPYEQYF,TGTGCCAGCTCACCCCGCCCGGGACAGGGCCCCTACGAGCAGTACTTC
TRBV28,TRBJ2-5,-,-,CASSSGSGVEETQYF,TGTGCCAGCAGCTCGGGTTCAGGGGTAGAAGAGACCCAGTACTTC
TRBV6-5,TRBJ1-2,-,TRBD1,CASSYSTGDGYTF,TGTGCCAGCAGTTACTCGACAGGGGATGGCTACACCTTC
TRBV27,TRBJ1-1,-,-,CASRLGPYTEAFF,TGTGCCAGCAGACTGGGGCCTTACACTGAAGCTTTCTTT
TRBV28,TRBJ1-5,-,-,CASSSQIDNQPQHF,TGTGCCAGCAGTTCTCAAATAGACAATCAGCCCCAGCATTTT
TRBV11-2,TRBJ2-7,-,TRBD1,CASRGTGLGEQYF,TGTGCCAGCAGAGGGACAGGGTTGGGCGAGCAGTACTTC
TRBV7-9,TRBJ1-2,-,TRBD1,CASSSSSGGGYTF,TGTGCCAGCAGCTCTTCGTCAGGGGGAGGCTACACCTTC
TRBV5-4,TRBJ2-2,few,-,CASSPPGRGDGELFF,TGTGCCAGCAGCCCTCCAGGACGGGGTGACGGGGAGCTGTTTTTT
TRBV6-1,TRBJ2-3,-,-,CASSGDINTQYF,TGTGCCAGCAGTGGGGACATCAACACGCAGTATTTT
TRBV2,TRBJ2-6,-,-,CASSEQSGANVLTF,TGTGCCAGCAGTGAACAGTCTGGGGCCAACGTCCTGACTTTC
TRBV18,TRBJ2-6,few,-,CASSPTGISPSGANVLTF,TGTGCCAGCTCACCAACCGGGATTTCCCCCTCTGGGGCCAACGTCCTGACTTTC
TRBV11-3,TRBJ2-1,few,TRBD2,CASSLGRESGHNEQFF,TGTGCCAGCAGCTTAGGGCGGGAGAGCGGGCACAATGAGCAGTTCTTC
TRBV7-6,TRBJ2-1,-,TRBD2,CASSHTTGGPYNEQFF,TGTGCCAGCAGTCACACGACGGGGGGGCCCTACAATGAGCAGTTCTTC
TRBV18,TRBJ1-4,-,TRBD1,CASSPSGGLEKLFF,TGTGCCAGCTCACCTTCAGGGGGCCTTGAAAAACTGTTTTTT
TRBV19,TRBJ2-2,-,-,CASSMYRPSGGELFF,TGTGCCAGTAGTATGTACCGCCCCTCGGGCGGGGAGCTGTTTTTT
TRBV6-4,TRBJ2-3,few,-,CASSESSGSTDTQYF,TGTGCCAGCAGTGAGAGTAGCGGTAGCACAGATACGCAGTATTTT
TRBV19,TRBJ2-2,-,-,CASSEQGNTGELFF,TGTGCCAGTAGCGAGCAGGGGAACACCGGGGAGCTGTTTTTT
TRBV5-1,TRBJ1-2,once,TRBD1,CASSDPRQGYLGYTF,TGCGCCAGCAGCGACCCGCGACAGGGCTACCTTGGCTACACCTTC
TRBV4-1,TRBJ2-3,-,TRBD2,CASSLGLAGSTDTQYF,TGCGCCAGCAGCCTAGGACTAGCGGGAAGCACAGATACGCAGTATTTT
TRBV19,TRBJ2-2,-,TRBD1,CASLPDRASPLELFF,TGTGCCAGTCTCCCGGACAGGGCGTCTCCTTTAGAGCTGTTTTTT
TRBV2,TRBJ2-7,-,TRBD2,CASSEGGGRSYEQYF,TGTGCCAGCAGTGAAGGCGGGGGGCGCTCCTACGAGCAGTACTTC
TRBV28,TRBJ1-2,-,-,CASSSGDRLYYGYTF,TGTGCCAGCAGTTCAGGTGACAGGCTCTACTATGGCTACACCTTC
TRBV5-1,TRBJ2-2,-,TRBD1,CASSEGTGGNTGELFF,TGCGCCAGCAGCGAAGGGACAGGGGGAAACACCGGGGAGCTGTTTTTT
TRBV29-1,TRBJ2-7,-,-,CSVKQATYEQYF,TGCAGCGTTAAACAGGCCACCTACGAGCAGTACTTC
TRBV30,TRBJ1-1,-,-,CAWKRFRVTEAFF,TGTGCCTGGAAACGGTTCAGGGTCACTGAAGCTTTCTTT
TRBV6-6,TRBJ1-3,-,TRBD1,CASTPGQLGNTIYF,TGTGCCAGCACTCCGGGACAGCTAGGAAACACCATATATTTT
TRBV10-3,TRBJ1-2,-,TRBD1,CAISTGGVIGYTF,TGTGCCATCTCGACAGGGGGCGTTATCGGCTACACCTTC